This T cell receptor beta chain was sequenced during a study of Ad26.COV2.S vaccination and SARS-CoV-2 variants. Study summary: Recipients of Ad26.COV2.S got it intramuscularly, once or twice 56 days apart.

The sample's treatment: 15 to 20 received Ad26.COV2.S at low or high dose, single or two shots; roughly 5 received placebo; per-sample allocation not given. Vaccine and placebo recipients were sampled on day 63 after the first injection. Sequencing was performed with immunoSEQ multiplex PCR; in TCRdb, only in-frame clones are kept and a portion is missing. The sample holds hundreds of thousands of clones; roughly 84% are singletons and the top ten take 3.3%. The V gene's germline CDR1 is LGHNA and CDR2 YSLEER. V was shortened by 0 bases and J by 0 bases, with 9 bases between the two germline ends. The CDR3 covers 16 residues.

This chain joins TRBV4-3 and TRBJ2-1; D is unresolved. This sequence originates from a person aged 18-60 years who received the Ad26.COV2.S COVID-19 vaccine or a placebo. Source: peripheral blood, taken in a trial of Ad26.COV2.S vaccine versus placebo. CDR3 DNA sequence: TGCGCCAGCAGCCAAGACAGGACGCACTCCTACAATGAGCAGTTCTTC. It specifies CASSQDRTHSYNEQFF.